This record covers a single T cell receptor (beta chain). This sample stems from a study of blood T cell repertoires in COVID-19. Study-wide background: The United States, Italy and Spain supplied acute and convalescent COVID-19 samples.

Sequencing used immunoSEQ multiplex PCR; TCRdb keeps in-frame clones, though not all of them. The sample includes approximately 220,000 clones, around nine tenths of them seen just once. From germline, CDR1 is LNHDA and CDR2 SQIVND (reference sequence). J gave up 0 bases and V 4 bases, and 7 bases lay outside the gene matches. The CDR3 length is 16 residues. Sequenced material: peripheral blood. The rearrangement joins TRBV19 to TRBJ2-7; 9 bases are a match to TRBD1. The source is a man between 60 and 70 years old who had recovered from COVID-19. CDR3 amino acids: CASSTGQGRGSYEQYF. The DNA of the CDR3 is TGTGCCAGTAGTACGGGACAGGGAAGGGGCTCCTACGAGCAGTACTTC.